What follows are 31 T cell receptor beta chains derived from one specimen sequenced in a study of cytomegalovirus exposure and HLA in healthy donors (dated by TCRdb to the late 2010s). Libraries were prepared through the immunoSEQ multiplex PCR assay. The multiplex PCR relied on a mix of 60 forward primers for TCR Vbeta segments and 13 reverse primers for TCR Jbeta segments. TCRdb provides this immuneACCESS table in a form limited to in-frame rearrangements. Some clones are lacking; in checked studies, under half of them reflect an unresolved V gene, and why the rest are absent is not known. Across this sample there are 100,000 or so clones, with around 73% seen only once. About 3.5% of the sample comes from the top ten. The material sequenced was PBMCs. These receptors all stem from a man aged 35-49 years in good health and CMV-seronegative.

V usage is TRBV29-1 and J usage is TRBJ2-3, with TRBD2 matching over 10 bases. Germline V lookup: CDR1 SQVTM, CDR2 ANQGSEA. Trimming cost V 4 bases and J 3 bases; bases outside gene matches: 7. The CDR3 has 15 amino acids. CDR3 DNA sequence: TGCAGCGTTGTCTCTCTAGCGGGGGCTACAGATACGCAGTATTTT. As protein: CSVVSLAGATDTQYF.

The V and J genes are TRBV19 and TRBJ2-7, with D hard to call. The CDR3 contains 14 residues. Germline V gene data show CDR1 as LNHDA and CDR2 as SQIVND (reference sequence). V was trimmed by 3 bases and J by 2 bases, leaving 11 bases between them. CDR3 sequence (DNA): TGTGCCAGTAGTATCCAACTAACAACCTACGAGCAGTACTTC. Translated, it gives CASSIQLTTYEQYF.

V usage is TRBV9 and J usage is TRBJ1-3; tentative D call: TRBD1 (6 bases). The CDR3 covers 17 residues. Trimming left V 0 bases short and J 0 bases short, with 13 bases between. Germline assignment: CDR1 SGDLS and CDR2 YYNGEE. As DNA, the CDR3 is TGTGCCAGCAGCGTAGTCGGGGGGGGCCCCTCTGGAAACACCATATATTTT. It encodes CASSVVGGGPSGNTIYF.

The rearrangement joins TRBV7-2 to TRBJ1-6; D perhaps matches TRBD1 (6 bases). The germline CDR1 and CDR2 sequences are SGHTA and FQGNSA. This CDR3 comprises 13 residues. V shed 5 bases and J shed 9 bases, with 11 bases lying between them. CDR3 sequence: CASSPDRFSPLHF. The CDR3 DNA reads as TGTGCCAGCAGCCCTGACAGGTTTTCACCCCTCCACTTT.

This CDR3 reads CASRIDRVDSPLHF. CDR3 coding DNA: TGTGCCAGCAGAATCGACAGGGTGGACTCACCCCTCCACTTT. This chain links TRBV6-5 with TRBJ1-6; TRBD1 matches 7 bases. CDR1 is MNHEY and CDR2 is SVGAGI in the germline V gene. V gave up 6 bases and J gave up 10 bases; unmatched junction bases: 9. This CDR3 has 14 amino acids.

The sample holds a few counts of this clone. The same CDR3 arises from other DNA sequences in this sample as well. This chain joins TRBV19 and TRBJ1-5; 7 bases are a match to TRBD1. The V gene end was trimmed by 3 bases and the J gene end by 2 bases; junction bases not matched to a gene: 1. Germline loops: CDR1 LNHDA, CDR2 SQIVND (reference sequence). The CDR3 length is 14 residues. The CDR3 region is CASSITGGNQPQHF. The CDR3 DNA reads TGTGCCAGTAGTATCACAGGGGGCAATCAGCCCCAGCATTTT. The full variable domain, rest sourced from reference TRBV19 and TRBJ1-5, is DGGITQSPKYLFRKEGQNVTLSCEQNLNHDAMYWYRQDPGQGLRLIYYSQIVNDFQKGDIAEGYSVSREKKESFPLTVTSAQKNPTAFYLCASSITGGNQPQHFGDGTRLSIL.

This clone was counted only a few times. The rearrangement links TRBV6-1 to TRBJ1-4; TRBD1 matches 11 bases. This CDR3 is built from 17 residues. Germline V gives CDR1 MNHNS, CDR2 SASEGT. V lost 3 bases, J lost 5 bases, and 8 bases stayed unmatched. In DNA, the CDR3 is TGTGCCAGCAGTGAGGGAGGGACAGGGGGTACCAATGAAAAACTGTTTTTT. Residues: CASSEGGTGGTNEKLFF.

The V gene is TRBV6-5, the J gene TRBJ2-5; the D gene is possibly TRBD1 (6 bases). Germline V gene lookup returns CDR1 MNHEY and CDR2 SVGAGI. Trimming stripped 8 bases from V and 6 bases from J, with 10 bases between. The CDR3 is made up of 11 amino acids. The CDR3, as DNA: TGTGCCAGCCTTTGGGGGCAGACCCAGTACTTC. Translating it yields CASLWGQTQYF.

CDR3 nucleotide sequence: TGCGCCAGCAGCCCGACAGGGAGAAATGAAAAACTGTTTTTT. It translates to CASSPTGRNEKLFF. V usage is TRBV4-1 and J usage is TRBJ1-4; TRBD1 matches 7 bases. Germline CDR1 is MGHRA and CDR2 is YSYEKL. CDR3 length: 14 amino acids. V lost 4 bases and J lost 5; bases outside the gene matches: 4.

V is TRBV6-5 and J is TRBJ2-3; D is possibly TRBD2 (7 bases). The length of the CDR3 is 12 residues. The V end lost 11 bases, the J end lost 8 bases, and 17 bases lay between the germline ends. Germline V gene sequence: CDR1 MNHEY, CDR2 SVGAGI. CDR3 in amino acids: CAVGQWGGTQYF. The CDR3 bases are TGTGCCGTTGGACAGTGGGGGGGTACGCAGTATTTT.

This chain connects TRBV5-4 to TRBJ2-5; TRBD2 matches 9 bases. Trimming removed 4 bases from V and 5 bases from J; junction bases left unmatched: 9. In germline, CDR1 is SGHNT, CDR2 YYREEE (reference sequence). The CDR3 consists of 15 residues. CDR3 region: CASSPLSGGMETQYF. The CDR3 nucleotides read TGTGCCAGCAGCCCCCTGAGCGGGGGGATGGAGACCCAGTACTTC. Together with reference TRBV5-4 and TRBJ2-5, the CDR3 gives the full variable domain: ETGVTQSPTHLIKTRGQQVTLRCSSQSGHNTVSWYQQALGQGPQFIFQYYREEENGRGNFPPRFSGLQFPNYSSELNVNALELDDSALYLCASSPLSGGMETQYFGPGTRLLVL.

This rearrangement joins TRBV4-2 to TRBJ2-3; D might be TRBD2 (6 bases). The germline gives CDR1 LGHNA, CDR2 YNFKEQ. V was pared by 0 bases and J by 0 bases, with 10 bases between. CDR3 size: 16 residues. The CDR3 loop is CASSQEGAGSTDTQYF. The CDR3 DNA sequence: TGTGCCAGCAGCCAAGAAGGGGCGGGGAGCACAGATACGCAGTATTTT.

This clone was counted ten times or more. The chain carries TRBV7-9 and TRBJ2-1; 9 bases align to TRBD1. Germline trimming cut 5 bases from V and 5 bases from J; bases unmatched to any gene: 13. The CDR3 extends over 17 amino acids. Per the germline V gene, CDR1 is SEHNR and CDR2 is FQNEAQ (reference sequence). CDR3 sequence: CASSRRQGGLRDNEQFF. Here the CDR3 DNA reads TGTGCCAGCAGCAGAAGACAGGGGGGACTCAGAGACAATGAGCAGTTCTTC.

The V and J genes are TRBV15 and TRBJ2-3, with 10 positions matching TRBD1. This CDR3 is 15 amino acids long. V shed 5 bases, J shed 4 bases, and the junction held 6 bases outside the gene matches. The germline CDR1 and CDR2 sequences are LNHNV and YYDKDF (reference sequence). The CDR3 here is CATSPGTGVADTQYF. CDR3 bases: TGTGCCACCAGCCCCGGGACAGGGGTCGCAGATACGCAGTATTTT.

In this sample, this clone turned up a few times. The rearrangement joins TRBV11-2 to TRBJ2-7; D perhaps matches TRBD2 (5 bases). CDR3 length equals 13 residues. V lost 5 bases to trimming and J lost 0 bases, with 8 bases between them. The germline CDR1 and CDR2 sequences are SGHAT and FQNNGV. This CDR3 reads CASSPTSSYEQYF. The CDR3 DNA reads TGTGCCAGCAGCCCCACTAGCTCCTACGAGCAGTACTTC. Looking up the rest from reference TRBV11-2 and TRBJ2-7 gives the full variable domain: EAGVAQSPRYKIIEKRQSVAFWCNPISGHATLYWYQQILGQGPKLLIQFQNNGVVDDSQLPKDRFSAERLKGVDSTLKIQPAKLEDSAVYLCASSPTSSYEQYFGPGTRLTVT.

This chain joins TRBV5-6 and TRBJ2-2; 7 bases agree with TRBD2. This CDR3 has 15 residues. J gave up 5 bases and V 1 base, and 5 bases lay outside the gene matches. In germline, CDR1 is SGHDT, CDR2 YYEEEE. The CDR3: CASSLTGGGTGELFF. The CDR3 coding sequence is TGTGCCAGCAGCTTGACGGGGGGTGGGACCGGGGAGCTGTTTTTT.

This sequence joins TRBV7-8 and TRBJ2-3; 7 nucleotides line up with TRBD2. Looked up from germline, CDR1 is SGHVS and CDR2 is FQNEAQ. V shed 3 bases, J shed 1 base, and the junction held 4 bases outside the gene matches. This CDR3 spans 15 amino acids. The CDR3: CASSFETSRTDTQYF. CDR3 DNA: TGTGCCAGCAGCTTCGAGACTAGCCGCACAGATACGCAGTATTTT.

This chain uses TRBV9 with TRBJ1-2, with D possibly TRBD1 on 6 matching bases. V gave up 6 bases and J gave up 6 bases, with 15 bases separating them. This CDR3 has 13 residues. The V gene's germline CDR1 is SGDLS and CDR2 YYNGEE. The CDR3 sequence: CASTRGGADGYTF. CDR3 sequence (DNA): TGTGCCAGCACGAGAGGGGGGGCAGATGGCTACACCTTC.

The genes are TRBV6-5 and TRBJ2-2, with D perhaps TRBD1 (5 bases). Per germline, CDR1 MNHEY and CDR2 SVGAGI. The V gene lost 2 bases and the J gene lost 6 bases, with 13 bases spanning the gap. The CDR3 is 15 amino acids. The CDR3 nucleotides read TGTGCCAGCAGTTACCTAGTAAAGGGGTCCGGGGAGCTGTTTTTT. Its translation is CASSYLVKGSGELFF.

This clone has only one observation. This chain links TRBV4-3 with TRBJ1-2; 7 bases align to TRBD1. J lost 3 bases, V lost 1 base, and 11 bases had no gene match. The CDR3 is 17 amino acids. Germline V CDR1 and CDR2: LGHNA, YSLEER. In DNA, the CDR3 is TGCGCCAGCAGCCAAGCCCGGAAACAGGGGTTTGACTATGGCTACACCTTC. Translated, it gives CASSQARKQGFDYGYTF.

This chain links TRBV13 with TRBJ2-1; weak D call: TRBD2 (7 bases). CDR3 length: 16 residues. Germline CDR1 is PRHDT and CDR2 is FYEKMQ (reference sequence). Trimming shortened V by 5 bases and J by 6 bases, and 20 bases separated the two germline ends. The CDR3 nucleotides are TGTGCCAGCAGCCTTCAGTGGGGGGGCCGTAGCAATGAGCAGTTCTTC. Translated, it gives CASSLQWGGRSNEQFF.

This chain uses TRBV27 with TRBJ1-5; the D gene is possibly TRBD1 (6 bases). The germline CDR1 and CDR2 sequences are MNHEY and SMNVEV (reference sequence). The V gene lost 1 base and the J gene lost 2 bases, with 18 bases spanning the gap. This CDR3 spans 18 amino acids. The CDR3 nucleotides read TGTGCCAGCAGTTTATTAGTTCGGTGCAGGGGACGCAATCAGCCCCAGCATTTT. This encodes CASSLLVRCRGRNQPQHF.

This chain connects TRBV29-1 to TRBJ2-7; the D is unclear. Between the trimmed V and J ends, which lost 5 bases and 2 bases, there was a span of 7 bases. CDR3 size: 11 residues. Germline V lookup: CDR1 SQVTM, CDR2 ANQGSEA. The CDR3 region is CSVKNTYEQYF. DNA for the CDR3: TGCAGCGTTAAAAACACCTACGAGCAGTACTTC.

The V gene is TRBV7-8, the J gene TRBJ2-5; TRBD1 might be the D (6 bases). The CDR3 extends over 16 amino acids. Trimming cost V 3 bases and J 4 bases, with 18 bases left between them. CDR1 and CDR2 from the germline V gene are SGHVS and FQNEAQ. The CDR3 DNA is TGTGCCAGCAGCTTTATGGGCAGGGGTGGGGGAGAGACCCAGTACTTC. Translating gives CASSFMGRGGGETQYF.

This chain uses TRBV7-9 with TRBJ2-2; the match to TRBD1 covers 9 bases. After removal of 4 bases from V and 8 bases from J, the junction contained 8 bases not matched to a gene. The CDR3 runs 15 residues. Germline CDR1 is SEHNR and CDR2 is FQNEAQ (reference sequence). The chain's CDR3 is CASSYRGRLSGELFF. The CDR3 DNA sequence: TGTGCCAGCAGCTACAGGGGGCGGTTATCGGGGGAGCTGTTTTTT.

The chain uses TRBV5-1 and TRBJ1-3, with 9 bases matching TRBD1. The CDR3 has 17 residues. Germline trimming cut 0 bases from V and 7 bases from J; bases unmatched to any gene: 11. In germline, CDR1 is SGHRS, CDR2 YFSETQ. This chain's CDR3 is CASSLGRTGVYRNTIYF. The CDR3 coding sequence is TGCGCCAGCAGCTTGGGTAGGACAGGGGTATATCGGAACACCATATATTTT.

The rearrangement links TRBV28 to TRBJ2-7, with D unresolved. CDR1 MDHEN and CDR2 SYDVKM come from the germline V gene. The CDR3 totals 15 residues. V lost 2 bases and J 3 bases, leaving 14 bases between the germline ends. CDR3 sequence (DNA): TGTGCCAGCAGTTTAACCATCGTTGACAACTACGAGCAGTACTTC. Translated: CASSLTIVDNYEQYF.

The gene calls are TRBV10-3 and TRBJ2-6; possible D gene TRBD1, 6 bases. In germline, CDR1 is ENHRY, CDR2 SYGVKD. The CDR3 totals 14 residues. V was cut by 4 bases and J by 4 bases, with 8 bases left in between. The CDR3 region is CAISGQGGANVLTF. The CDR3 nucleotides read TGTGCCATCAGTGGGCAGGGGGGGGCCAACGTCCTGACTTTC.

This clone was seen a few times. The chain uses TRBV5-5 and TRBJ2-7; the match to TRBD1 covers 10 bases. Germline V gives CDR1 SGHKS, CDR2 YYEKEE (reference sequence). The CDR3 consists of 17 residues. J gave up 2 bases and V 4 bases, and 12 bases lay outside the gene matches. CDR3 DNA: TGTGCCAGCAGCCCCGGGACAGGGGATCGGCTTCCCTACGAGCAGTACTTC. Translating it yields CASSPGTGDRLPYEQYF.

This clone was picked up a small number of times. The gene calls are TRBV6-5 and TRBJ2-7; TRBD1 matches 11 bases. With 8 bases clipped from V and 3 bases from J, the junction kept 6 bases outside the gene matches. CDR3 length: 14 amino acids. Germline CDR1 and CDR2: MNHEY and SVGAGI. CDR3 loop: CASRGTGGNYEQYF. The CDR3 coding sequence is TGTGCCAGCCGCGGGACAGGGGGGAACTACGAGCAGTACTTC.

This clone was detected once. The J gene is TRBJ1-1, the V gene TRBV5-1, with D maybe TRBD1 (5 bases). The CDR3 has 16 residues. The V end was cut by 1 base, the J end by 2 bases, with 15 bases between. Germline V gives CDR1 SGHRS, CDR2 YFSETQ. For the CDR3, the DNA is TGCGCCAGCAGCTTGTCCAGGGCGTACGCCAACACTGAAGCTTTCTTT. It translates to CASSLSRAYANTEAFF.